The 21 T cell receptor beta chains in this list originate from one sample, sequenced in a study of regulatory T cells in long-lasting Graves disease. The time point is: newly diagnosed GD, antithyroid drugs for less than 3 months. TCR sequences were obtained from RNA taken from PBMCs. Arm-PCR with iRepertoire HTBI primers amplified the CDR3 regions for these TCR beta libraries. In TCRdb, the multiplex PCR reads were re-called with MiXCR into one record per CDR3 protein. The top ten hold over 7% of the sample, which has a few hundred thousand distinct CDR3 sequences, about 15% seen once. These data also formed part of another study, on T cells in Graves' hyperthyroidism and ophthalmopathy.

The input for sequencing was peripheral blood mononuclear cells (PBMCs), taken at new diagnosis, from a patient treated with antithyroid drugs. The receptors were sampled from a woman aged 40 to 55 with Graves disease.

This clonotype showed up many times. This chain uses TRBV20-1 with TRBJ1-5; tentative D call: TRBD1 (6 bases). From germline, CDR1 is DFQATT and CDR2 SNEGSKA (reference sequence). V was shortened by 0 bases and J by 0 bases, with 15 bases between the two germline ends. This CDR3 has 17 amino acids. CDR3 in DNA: TGCAGTGCTAGAGATCCGACAGGCGGATATAGCAATCAGCCCCAGCATTTT. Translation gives CSARDPTGGYSNQPQHF.

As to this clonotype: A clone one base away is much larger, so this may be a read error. CDR3 bases: TGTGCCAGCAGCCCCCGCGGGACGTCCTATGGCAATGAGCAGCTCTTC. It translates to CASSPRGTSYGNEQLF. The chain is built from TRBV9 and TRBJ2-5; weak D call: TRBD2 (6 bases). Germline-derived CDR1 and CDR2 are SGDLS and YYNGEE. The CDR3 runs to 16 residues.

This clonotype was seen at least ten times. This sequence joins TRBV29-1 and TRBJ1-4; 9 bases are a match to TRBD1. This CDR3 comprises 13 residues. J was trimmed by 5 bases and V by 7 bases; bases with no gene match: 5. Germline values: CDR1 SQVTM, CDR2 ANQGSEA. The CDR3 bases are TGCAGCGCATTACAGGGGGCGAATGAAAAACTGTTTTTT. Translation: CSALQGANEKLFF. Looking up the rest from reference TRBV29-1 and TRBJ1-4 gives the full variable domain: SAVISQKPSRDICQRGTSLTIQCQVDSQVTMMFWYRQQPGQSLTLIATANQGSEATYESGFVIDKFPISRPNLTFSTLTVSNMSPEDSSIYLCSALQGANEKLFFGSGTQLSVL.

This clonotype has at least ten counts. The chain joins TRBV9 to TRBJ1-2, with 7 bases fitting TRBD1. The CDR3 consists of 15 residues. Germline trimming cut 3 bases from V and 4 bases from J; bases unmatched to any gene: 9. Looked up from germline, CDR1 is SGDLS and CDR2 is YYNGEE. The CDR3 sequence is CASSARDRAFYGYTF. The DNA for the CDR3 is TGTGCCAGCAGCGCGAGAGACAGGGCTTTCTATGGCTACACCTTC.

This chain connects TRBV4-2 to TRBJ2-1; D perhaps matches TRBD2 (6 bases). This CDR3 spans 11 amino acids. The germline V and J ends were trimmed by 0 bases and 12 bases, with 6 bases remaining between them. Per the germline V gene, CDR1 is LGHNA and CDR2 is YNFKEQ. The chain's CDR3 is CASSQEGGQFF. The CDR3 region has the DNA TGTGCCAGCAGCCAAGAGGGGGGGCAGTTCTTC.

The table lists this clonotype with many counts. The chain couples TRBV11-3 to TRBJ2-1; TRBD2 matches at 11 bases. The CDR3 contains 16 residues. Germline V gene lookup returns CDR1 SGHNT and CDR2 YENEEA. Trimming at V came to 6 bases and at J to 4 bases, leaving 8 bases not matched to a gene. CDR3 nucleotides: TGTGCCAGCAGGGCCCAAGGGACTAGCGGATACAATGAGCAGTTCTTC. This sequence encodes CASRAQGTSGYNEQFF.

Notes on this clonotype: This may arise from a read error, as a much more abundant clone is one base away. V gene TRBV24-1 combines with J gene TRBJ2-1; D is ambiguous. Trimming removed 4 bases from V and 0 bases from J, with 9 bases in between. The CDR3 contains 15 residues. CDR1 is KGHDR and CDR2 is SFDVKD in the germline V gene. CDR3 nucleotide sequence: TGTGCCACCAGTGAGGGGTGGTACTCCTACAATGAGCAGTTCTTC. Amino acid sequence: CATSEGWYSYNEQFF.

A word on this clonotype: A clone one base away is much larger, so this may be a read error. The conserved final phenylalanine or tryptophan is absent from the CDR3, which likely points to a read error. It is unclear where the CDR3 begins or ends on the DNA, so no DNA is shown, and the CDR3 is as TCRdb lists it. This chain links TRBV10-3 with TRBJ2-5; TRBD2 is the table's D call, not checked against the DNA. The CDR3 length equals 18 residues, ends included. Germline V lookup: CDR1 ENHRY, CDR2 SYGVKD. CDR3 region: CAISDAGTSGRPRNTQYL.

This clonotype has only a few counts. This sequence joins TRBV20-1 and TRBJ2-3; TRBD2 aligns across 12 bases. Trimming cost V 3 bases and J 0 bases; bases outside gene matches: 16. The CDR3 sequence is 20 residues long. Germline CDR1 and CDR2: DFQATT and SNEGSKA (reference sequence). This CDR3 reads CSASSSGGLAGALSTDTQYF. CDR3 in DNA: TGCAGTGCTAGTTCTTCAGGGGGACTAGCGGGCGCACTTAGCACAGATACGCAGTATTTT.

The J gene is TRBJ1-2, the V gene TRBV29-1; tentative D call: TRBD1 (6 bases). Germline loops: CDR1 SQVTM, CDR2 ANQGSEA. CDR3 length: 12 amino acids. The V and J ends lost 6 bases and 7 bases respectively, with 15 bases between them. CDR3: CSVWYRVGGYTF. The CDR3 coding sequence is TGCAGCGTGTGGTACAGGGTCGGTGGCTACACCTTC.

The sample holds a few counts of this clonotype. The CDR3 here is CASSLLGDSNQPQHF. The CDR3 region has the DNA TGTGCCAGCAGTTTACTAGGGGATAGCAATCAGCCCCAGCATTTT. The chain joins TRBV27 to TRBJ1-5, with TRBD1 as a possible D gene (5 bases). Trimming cost V 2 bases and J 0 bases, with 8 bases left between them. The length of the CDR3 is 15 residues. Looked up from germline, CDR1 is MNHEY and CDR2 is SMNVEV (reference sequence).

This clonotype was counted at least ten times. CDR3 protein: CASSLSSTGDTDTQYF. In DNA, the CDR3 is TGTGCCAGCAGTTTAAGTTCGACAGGGGACACAGATACGCAGTATTTT. The gene calls are TRBV27 and TRBJ2-3; 8 bases line up with TRBD1. V lost 2 bases, J lost 2 bases, and 6 bases stayed unmatched. Germline V gene lookup returns CDR1 MNHEY and CDR2 SMNVEV (reference sequence). There are 16 residues in the CDR3.

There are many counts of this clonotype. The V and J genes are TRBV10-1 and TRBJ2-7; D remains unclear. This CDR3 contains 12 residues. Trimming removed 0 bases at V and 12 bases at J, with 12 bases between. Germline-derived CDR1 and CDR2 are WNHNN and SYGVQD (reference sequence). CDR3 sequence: CASSESLELWYF. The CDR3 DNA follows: TGCGCCAGCAGTGAGTCCCTCGAGCTGTGGTACTTC.

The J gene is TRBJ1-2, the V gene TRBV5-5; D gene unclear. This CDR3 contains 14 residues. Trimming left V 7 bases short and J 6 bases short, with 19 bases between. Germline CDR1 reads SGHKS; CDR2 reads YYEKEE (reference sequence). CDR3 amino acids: CASSAWSVPHGYTF. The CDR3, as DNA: TGTGCCAGCTCTGCCTGGTCGGTACCTCATGGCTACACCTTC.

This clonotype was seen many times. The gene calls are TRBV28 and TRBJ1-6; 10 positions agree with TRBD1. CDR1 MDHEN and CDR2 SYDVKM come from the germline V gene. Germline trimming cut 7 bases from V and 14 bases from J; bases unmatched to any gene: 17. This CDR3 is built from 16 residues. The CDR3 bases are TGTGCCAGCACCCCACCACCGGGACAGGGGAGTAGGGCCCTCCACTTT. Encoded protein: CASTPPPGQGSRALHF.

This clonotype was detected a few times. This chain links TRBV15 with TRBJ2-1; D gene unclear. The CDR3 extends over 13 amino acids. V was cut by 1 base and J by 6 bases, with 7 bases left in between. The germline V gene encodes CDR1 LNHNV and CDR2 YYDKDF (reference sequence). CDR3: CATSRVVLNEQFF. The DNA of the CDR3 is TGTGCCACCAGCAGAGTAGTTCTCAATGAGCAGTTCTTC.

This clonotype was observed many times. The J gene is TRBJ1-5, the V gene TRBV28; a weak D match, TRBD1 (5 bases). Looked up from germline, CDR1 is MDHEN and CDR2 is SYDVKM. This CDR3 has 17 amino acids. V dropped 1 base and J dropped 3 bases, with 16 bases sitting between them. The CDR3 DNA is TGTGCCAGCAGTTTATTTTGGGGCCGAGGGTCCAATCAGCCCCAGCATTTT. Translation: CASSLFWGRGSNQPQHF.

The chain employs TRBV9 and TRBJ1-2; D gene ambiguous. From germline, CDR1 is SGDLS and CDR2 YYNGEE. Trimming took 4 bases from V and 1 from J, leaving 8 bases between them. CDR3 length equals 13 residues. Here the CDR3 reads CASSRQDNYGYTF. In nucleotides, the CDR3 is TGTGCCAGCAGCCGACAAGATAACTATGGCTACACCTTC.

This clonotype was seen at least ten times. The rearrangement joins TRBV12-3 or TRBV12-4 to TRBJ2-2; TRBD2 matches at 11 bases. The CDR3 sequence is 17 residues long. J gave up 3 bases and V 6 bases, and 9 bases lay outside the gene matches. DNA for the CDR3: TGTGCCAGCAGCTCTTCCGATAGCGGGAGGGACACCGGGGAGCTGTTTTTT. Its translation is CASSSSDSGRDTGELFF.

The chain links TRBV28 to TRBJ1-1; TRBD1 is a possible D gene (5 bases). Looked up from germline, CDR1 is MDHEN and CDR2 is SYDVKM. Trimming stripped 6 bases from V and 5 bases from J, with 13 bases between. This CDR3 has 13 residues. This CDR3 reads CASRRGVITEAFF. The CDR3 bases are TGTGCCAGCAGGAGGGGAGTAATAACTGAAGCTTTCTTT.

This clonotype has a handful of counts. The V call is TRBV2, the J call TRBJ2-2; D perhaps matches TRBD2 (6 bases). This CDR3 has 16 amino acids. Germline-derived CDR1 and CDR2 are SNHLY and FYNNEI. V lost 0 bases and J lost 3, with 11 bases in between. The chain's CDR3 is CASSEAAGTYTGELFF. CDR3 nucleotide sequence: TGTGCCAGCAGTGAAGCGGCGGGGACCTACACCGGGGAGCTGTTTTTT. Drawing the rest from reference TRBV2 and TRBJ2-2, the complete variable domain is EPEVTQTPSHQVTQMGQEVILRCVPISNHLYFYWYRQILGQKVEFLVSFYNNEISEKSEIFDDQFSVERPDGSNFTLKIRSTKLEDSAMYFCASSEAAGTYTGELFFGEGSRLTVL.